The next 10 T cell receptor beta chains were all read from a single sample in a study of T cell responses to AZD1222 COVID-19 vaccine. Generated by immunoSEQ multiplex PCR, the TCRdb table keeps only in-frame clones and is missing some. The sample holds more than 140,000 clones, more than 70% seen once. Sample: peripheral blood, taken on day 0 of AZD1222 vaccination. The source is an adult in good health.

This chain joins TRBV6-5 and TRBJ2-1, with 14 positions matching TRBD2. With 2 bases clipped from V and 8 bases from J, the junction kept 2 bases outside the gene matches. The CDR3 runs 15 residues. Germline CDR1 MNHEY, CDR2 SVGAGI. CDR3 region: CASSYGTSGSDEQFF. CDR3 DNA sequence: TGTGCCAGCAGTTACGGGACTAGCGGGAGTGATGAGCAGTTCTTC.

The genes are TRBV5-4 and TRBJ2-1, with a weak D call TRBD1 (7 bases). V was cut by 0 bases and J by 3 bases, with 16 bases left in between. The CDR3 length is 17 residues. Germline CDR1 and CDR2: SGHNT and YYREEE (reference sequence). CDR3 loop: CASSLARGAGIYNEQFF. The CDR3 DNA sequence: TGTGCCAGCAGCTTGGCCAGGGGGGCGGGGATCTACAATGAGCAGTTCTTC. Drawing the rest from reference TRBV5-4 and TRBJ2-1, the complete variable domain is ETGVTQSPTHLIKTRGQQVTLRCSSQSGHNTVSWYQQALGQGPQFIFQYYREEENGRGNFPPRFSGLQFPNYSSELNVNALELDDSALYLCASSLARGAGIYNEQFFGPGTRLTVL.

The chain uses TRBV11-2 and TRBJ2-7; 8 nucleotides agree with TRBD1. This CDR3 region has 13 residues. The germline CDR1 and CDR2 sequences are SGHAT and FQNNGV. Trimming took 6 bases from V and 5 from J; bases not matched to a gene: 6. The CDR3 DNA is TGTGCCAGCAGAGCGGACAGGGCCCACGAGCAGTACTTC. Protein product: CASRADRAHEQYF.

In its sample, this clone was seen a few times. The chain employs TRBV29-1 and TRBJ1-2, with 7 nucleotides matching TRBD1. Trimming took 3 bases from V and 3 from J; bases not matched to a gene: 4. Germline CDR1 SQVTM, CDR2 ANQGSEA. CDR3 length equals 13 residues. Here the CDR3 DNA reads TGCAGCGTTGATCCCCAGGGGGACTATGGCTACACCTTC. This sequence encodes CSVDPQGDYGYTF.

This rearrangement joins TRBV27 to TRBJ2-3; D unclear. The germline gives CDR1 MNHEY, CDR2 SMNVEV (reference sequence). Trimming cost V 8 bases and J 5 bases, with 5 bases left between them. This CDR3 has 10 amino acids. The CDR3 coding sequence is TGTGCCAGCGCCAAAGATACGCAGTATTTT. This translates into CASAKDTQYF.

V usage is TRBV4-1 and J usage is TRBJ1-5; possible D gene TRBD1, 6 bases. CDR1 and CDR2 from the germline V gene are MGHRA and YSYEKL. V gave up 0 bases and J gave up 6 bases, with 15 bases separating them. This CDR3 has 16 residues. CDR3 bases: TGCGCCAGCAGCCAAGACGGGGCAGGGGATCTTCAGCCCCAGCATTTT. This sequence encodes CASSQDGAGDLQPQHF.

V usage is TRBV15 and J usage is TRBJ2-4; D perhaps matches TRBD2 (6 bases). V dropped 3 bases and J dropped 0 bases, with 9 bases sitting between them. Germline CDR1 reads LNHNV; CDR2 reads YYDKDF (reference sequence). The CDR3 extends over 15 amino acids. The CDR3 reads CATSRGGEAKNIQYF. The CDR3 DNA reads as TGTGCCACCAGCAGGGGCGGGGAAGCCAAAAACATTCAGTACTTC.

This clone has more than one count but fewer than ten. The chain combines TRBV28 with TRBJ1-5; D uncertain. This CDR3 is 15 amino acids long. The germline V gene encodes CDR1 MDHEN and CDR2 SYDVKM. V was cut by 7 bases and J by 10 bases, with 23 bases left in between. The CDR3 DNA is TGTGCCAGCACCCAAAGGGCGGGCGGGCTCGGACCCCAGCATTTT. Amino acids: CASTQRAGGLGPQHF. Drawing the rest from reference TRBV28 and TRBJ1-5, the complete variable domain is DVKVTQSSRYLVKRTGEKVFLECVQDMDHENMFWYRQDPGLGLRLIYFSYDVKMKEKGDIPEGYSVSREKKERFSLILESASTNQTSMYLCASTQRAGGLGPQHFGDGTRLSIL.

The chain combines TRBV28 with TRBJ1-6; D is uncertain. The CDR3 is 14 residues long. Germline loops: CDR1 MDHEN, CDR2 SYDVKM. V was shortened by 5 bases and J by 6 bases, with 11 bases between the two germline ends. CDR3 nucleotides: TGTGCCAGCAGTCCCCCGCGGGGTAATTCACCCCTCCACTTT. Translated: CASSPPRGNSPLHF.

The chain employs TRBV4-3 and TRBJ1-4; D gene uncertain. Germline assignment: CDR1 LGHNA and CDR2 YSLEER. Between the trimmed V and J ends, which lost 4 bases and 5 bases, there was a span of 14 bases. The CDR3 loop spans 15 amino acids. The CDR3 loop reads CASSRTGSSNEKLFF. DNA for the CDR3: TGCGCCAGCAGCCGCACCGGGTCGTCAAATGAAAAACTGTTTTTT.